Each of the 11 T cell receptor beta chains below was sequenced from the same sample in a study of T cells in Graves' hyperthyroidism and ophthalmopathy. Using RNA transcripts as the source, TCR beta CDR3 regions were amplified. A first-round RT-PCR of the TCR CDR3 used the HTBI primer set. Each CDR3 protein is one row after TCRdb ran MiXCR on the multiplex PCR reads. The sample records a few hundred thousand distinct CDR3 sequences, approximately 14% being singletons. The sequenced sample consisted of blood. These receptors originate from a woman in her twenties or thirties with Graves' hyperthyroidism.

This clonotype was observed many times. This chain joins TRBV15 and TRBJ1-2; D gene uncertain. The CDR3 runs to 12 residues. The germline V gene encodes CDR1 LNHNV and CDR2 YYDKDF (reference sequence). Trimming stripped 0 bases from V and 4 bases from J, with 3 bases between. CDR3 DNA: TGTGCCACCAGCAGAGATCTCTATGGCTACACCTTC. It codes for CATSRDLYGYTF.

The table lists this clonotype with many counts. The genes are TRBV30 and TRBJ2-5; 7 positions match TRBD1. Losses at the gene ends were 7 bases for V and 4 bases for J; bases not matched to a gene: 3. CDR1 is GTSNPN, CDR2 SVGIG, per germline (reference sequence). The CDR3 has 11 amino acids. The CDR3 region is CASTGAETQYF. The CDR3 DNA sequence: TGTGCCTCCACAGGGGCAGAGACCCAGTACTTC. Complete variable domain (other parts from reference TRBV30 and TRBJ2-5): SQTIHQWPATLVQPVGSPLSLECTVEGTSNPNLYWYRQAAGRGLQLLFYSVGIGQISSEVPQNLSASRPQDRQFILSSKKLLLSDSGFYLCASTGAETQYFGPGTRLLVL.

The sample holds many counts of this clonotype. V gene TRBV7-2 combines with J gene TRBJ2-5, with D hard to call. V was clipped by 3 bases and J by 4 bases, with 21 bases between them. The CDR3 totals 17 residues. The germline V gene has CDR1 SGHTA and CDR2 FQGNSA. The CDR3 sequence is CASSLGVDPELGETQYF. CDR3 coding DNA: TGTGCCAGCAGCTTGGGCGTGGATCCAGAGCTGGGAGAGACCCAGTACTTC.

With regard to this clonotype: Given a much more abundant clone one base away, this may be a read error. The V call is TRBV28, the J call TRBJ2-1, with D maybe TRBD1 (5 bases). V was clipped by 5 bases and J by 0 bases, with 11 bases between them. Germline CDR1 and CDR2: MDHEN and SYDVKM. This CDR3 spans 15 amino acids. The CDR3 region is CASSDWGSSYNEQFF. The CDR3 DNA is TGTGCCAGCAGTGATTGGGGCAGCTCCTACAATGAGCAGTTCTTC.

This clonotype was seen at least ten times. V gene TRBV20-1 combines with J gene TRBJ2-1; 8 positions match TRBD2. The CDR3 runs to 14 residues. The V and J ends lost 5 bases and 5 bases, in that order; junction bases with no gene match: 8. The germline V gene has CDR1 DFQATT and CDR2 SNEGSKA (reference sequence). The CDR3 loop reads CSAYSGTRNNEQFF. CDR3 sequence (DNA): TGCAGTGCTTACTCCGGGACTAGAAACAATGAGCAGTTCTTC.

J is TRBJ2-7 and V is TRBV30, with D unclear. The V end was cut by 4 bases, the J end by 2 bases, with 9 bases between. The CDR3 has 12 amino acids. Germline V gene data show CDR1 as GTSNPN and CDR2 as SVGIG (reference sequence). The CDR3 loop is CAWNSRAYEQYF. DNA of the CDR3: TGTGCCTGGAATTCAAGGGCCTACGAGCAGTACTTC.

The CDR3 nucleotides read TGTGCCAGTAGTATAGATCCGAGGGGGCCGGCCGGGGAGCTGTTTTTT. Its translation is CASSIDPRGPAGELFF. The genes are TRBV19 and TRBJ2-2; 7 positions agree with TRBD1. The V and J ends lost 0 bases and 6 bases, in that order; junction bases with no gene match: 7. The CDR3 runs to 16 residues. The germline V gene has CDR1 LNHDA and CDR2 SQIVND (reference sequence).

The chain carries TRBV27 and TRBJ2-7; the match to TRBD1 covers 9 bases. The junction had 8 bases not matched to a gene; V was cut back by 6 bases and J by 2 bases. This CDR3 is built from 15 residues. Per germline, CDR1 MNHEY and CDR2 SMNVEV (reference sequence). The CDR3 sequence: CASRQRDRATYEQYF. DNA of the CDR3: TGTGCCAGCAGACAAAGGGACAGGGCAACCTACGAGCAGTACTTC.

The table lists this clonotype with a count of one. This sequence may be a read error, since a much larger clone differs from it by one base. This chain connects TRBV20-1 to TRBJ2-3, with 8 nucleotides matching TRBD2. This CDR3 is 15 amino acids long. CDR1 and CDR2 from the germline V gene are DFQATT and SNEGSKA (reference sequence). Trimming cost V 3 bases and J 1 base; bases outside gene matches: 6. CDR3 nucleotide sequence: TGCAGTGCTAGGGATAGCGGGATGCGCACAGATACGCAGTATTTT. It codes for CSARDSGMRTDTQYF.

This clonotype showed up many times. The CDR3 DNA sequence: TGTGCCAGCAGCGGCAGACAGGGTAGCTCCTACGAGCAGTACTTC. Translated, it gives CASSGRQGSSYEQYF. This chain uses TRBV11-2 with TRBJ2-7; TRBD1 matches 7 bases. The V gene end was trimmed by 5 bases and the J gene end by 0 bases; junction bases not matched to a gene: 7. CDR1 and CDR2 from the germline V gene are SGHAT and FQNNGV. There are 15 residues in the CDR3. The variable domain in full, with the rest retrieved from reference TRBV11-2 and TRBJ2-7, is EAGVAQSPRYKIIEKRQSVAFWCNPISGHATLYWYQQILGQGPKLLIQFQNNGVVDDSQLPKDRFSAERLKGVDSTLKIQPAKLEDSAVYLCASSGRQGSSYEQYFGPGTRLTVT.

The table lists this clonotype with a few counts. The chain has TRBV12-3 or TRBV12-4 and TRBJ2-3; D tentatively fits TRBD1 or TRBD2 (5 bases each). CDR3 length: 15 residues. V dropped 5 bases and J dropped 4 bases, with 16 bases sitting between them. The CDR3 DNA follows: TGTGCCAGCAGTCCCGTTCACGGGACGGCAGATACGCAGTATTTT. Protein: CASSPVHGTADTQYF.